This note documents a single TCR beta chain sequence. Antigen: not known. The same CDR3 arises from other DNA sequences in this sample as well. These data come from a study of shared clonotypes between healthy human individuals. Turning to the study itself: The cohort had two women and a few men, ages 18 to 49. Three plates were used per donor for CD4 naive, three for CD4 memory, two for CD8 naive and one for CD8 memory.

Adults of Caucasian background living in Nashville, Tennessee made up all donors. Whole-study results and caveats: Memory subsets generally showed smaller estimated richness than naive subsets did.

Here immunoSEQ multiplex PCR was the method, and the copy in TCRdb shows in-frame clones only, minus some. This sample has millions of clones, with around 95% found just once. The germline V gene encodes CDR1 SGHRS and CDR2 YFSETQ. The CDR3 is 14 amino acids. Trimming removed 4 bases from V and 2 bases from J; junction bases left unmatched: 6. Sequenced input: naive CD4+ T cells sorted from blood. Subset noted: CD45RA+ positively selected. V and J are TRBV5-1 and TRBJ2-7; 7 positions match TRBD1. The TCR sequence derives from a young man in good health. Here the CDR3 DNA reads TGCGCCAGCAGCCCCCGGGACAGACCCTACGAGCAGTACTTC. This encodes CASSPRDRPYEQYF. The full variable domain, rest sourced from reference TRBV5-1 and TRBJ2-7, is KAGVTQTPRYLIKTRGQQVTLSCSPISGHRSVSWYQQTPGQGLQFLFEYFSETQRNKGNFPGRFSGRQFSNSRSEMNVSTLELGDSALYLCASSPRDRPYEQYFGPGTRLTVT.